The rows below give T cell receptor beta chains drawn from one sample of a study of neoadjuvant anti-PD-1 for oral cavity cancer. Repertoires were generated with immunoSEQ multiplex PCR, while TCRdb's copy carries only in-frame clones and drops some. This sample has approximately 20,000 clones, with roughly 78% found just once. The sample in question was PBMCs, obtained before nivolumab (anti-PD-1) treatment. The receptors here all came from a person between 40 and 79 years old with oral cavity squamous cell carcinoma. Both conserved end residues are part of each CDR3.

v_call cdr3_length cdr3_aa
TRBV10-3 12 CAIGTGGTEQYF
TRBV6-1 14 CAITPRTANEKLFF
TRBV30 14 CACRYGGTSYEQYF
TRBV10-3 12 CAISQMGDEQFF
TRBV28 15 CASCYGGYSGNTIYF
TRBV6-6 14 CASSYGKNTGELFF
TRBV6-1 13 CASMQQGNQPQHF
TRBV7-9 15 CASSKTSFSTDTQYF
TRBV6-1 14 CASNDRGRGETQYF
TRBV15 16 CATSRAGGLRYNEQFF
TRBV2 11 CASSRDQPQHF
TRBV9 14 CASSEGQENTEAFF
TRBV6-4 13 CASSDRDLEKLFF
TRBV10-3 15 CAISEPAGPQETQYF
TRBV19 15 CASSVPNRRDTEAFF
TRBV9 12 CASSVEAGIQYF
TRBV25-1 14 CASSGTGDTGELFF
TRBV19 14 CASSRSGVYNEQFF
TRBV5-1 14 CASSLVGDQDTQYF
TRBV30 12 CAWSGHTYEQYF
TRBV19 17 CASRESGGTASGQPQHF
TRBV28 14 CASSILGSSLEAFF
TRBV6-5 15 CASSYALELNTEAFF
TRBV7-9 15 CASSLAGGLGTEAFF
TRBV9 14 CASSAAETPYEQYF
TRBV6-4 14 CASSKEGGTGELFF
TRBV7-8 15 CASSSYRDSDYEQYF
TRBV29-1 12 CSVGPPDGELFF
TRBV18 14 CASSRGQGVDEQYF